Following are 8 T cell receptor beta chains from one sample sequenced in a study of cytomegalovirus exposure and HLA in healthy donors. The PCR made use of 60 Vbeta and 13 Jbeta primers. Repertoires were generated with immunoSEQ multiplex PCR, while TCRdb's copy carries only in-frame clones and drops some. The top ten clones hold about 0.22% of a sample with roughly 240,000 clones, approximately 85% of them seen once. The sample was PBMCs. Every receptor here comes from a girl aged 2-10 years in good health and CMV-seronegative.

J is TRBJ1-6 and V is TRBV6-5, with TRBD1 identical over 8 bases. Germline-derived CDR1 and CDR2 are MNHEY and SVGAGI. The CDR3 length is 14 residues. V trimming: 8 bases; J trimming: 7 bases; junction bases outside the gene matches: 7. CDR3 region: CASAPDRANSPLHF. CDR3 DNA sequence: TGTGCCAGCGCGCCGGACAGGGCAAATTCACCCCTCCACTTT.

The chain links TRBV19 to TRBJ2-5; TRBD2 matches 10 bases. CDR3 size: 13 residues. Germline CDR1 reads LNHDA; CDR2 reads SQIVND (reference sequence). V was pared by 8 bases and J by 5 bases, with 5 bases of the junction left unmatched. DNA of the CDR3: TGTGCCAGTCGGCTAGCGGGAGTGGAGACCCAGTACTTC. This codes for CASRLAGVETQYF. The variable domain in full, with the rest retrieved from reference TRBV19 and TRBJ2-5, is DGGITQSPKYLFRKEGQNVTLSCEQNLNHDAMYWYRQDPGQGLRLIYYSQIVNDFQKGDIAEGYSVSREKKESFPLTVTSAQKNPTAFYLCASRLAGVETQYFGPGTRLLVL.

V and J are TRBV13 and TRBJ2-1; possible D gene TRBD1, 6 bases. CDR3 length: 15 amino acids. Germline CDR1 PRHDT, CDR2 FYEKMQ (reference sequence). Trimming shortened V by 6 bases and J by 2 bases, and 14 bases separated the two germline ends. The CDR3, as DNA: TGTGCCAGCAGTCTATTGGGGGCAGCCTACAATGAGCAGTTCTTC. Translation gives CASSLLGAAYNEQFF.

This chain uses TRBV25-1 with TRBJ2-1, with 12 positions matching TRBD2. V shed 4 bases, J shed 2 bases, and the junction held 9 bases outside the gene matches. CDR3 size: 18 residues. Germline lookup yields CDR1 MGHDK and CDR2 SYGVNS. The CDR3 sequence is CASSAAPLAGGPYNEQFF. CDR3 coding DNA: TGTGCCAGCAGTGCAGCGCCTCTAGCGGGAGGGCCCTACAATGAGCAGTTCTTC.

V and J are TRBV13 and TRBJ2-7; D is ambiguous. The V end lost 3 bases, the J end lost 5 bases, and 17 bases lay between the germline ends. The CDR3 runs to 15 residues. Germline V gives CDR1 PRHDT, CDR2 FYEKMQ (reference sequence). The CDR3 DNA reads TGTGCCAGCAGCTTCCTCTGGCAGGCCCCCCACGAGCAGTACTTC. Protein sequence: CASSFLWQAPHEQYF.

The chain is built from TRBV5-4 and TRBJ1-4; 9 bases agree with TRBD1. The trim removed 2 bases at V and 7 bases at J, leaving 3 bases unmatched. Germline V gives CDR1 SGHNT, CDR2 YYREEE (reference sequence). The CDR3 is made up of 14 amino acids. CDR3 in DNA: TGTGCCAGCAGCTTACAGGGGGCCAGTGAAAAACTGTTTTTT. It codes for CASSLQGASEKLFF. Together with reference TRBV5-4 and TRBJ1-4, the CDR3 gives the full variable domain: ETGVTQSPTHLIKTRGQQVTLRCSSQSGHNTVSWYQQALGQGPQFIFQYYREEENGRGNFPPRFSGLQFPNYSSELNVNALELDDSALYLCASSLQGASEKLFFGSGTQLSVL.

The chain is built from TRBV7-9 and TRBJ2-1, with 7 bases identical to TRBD2. This CDR3 has 16 amino acids. Looked up from germline, CDR1 is SEHNR and CDR2 is FQNEAQ (reference sequence). Trimming cost V 0 bases and J 2 bases; bases outside gene matches: 4. The CDR3 reads CASSLASSGPYNEQFF. CDR3 sequence (DNA): TGTGCCAGCAGCTTAGCTTCTAGCGGCCCCTACAATGAGCAGTTCTTC.

The V and J genes are TRBV27 and TRBJ2-7, with unresolved D. V lost 6 bases and J 2 bases, leaving 8 bases between the germline ends. The CDR3 has 12 residues. From germline, CDR1 is MNHEY and CDR2 SMNVEV (reference sequence). The CDR3: CASRRHPYEQYF. The CDR3, as DNA: TGTGCCAGCAGGCGCCACCCCTACGAGCAGTACTTC.